Below are 18 T cell receptor beta chains sequenced from a single sample in a study of CD8 T cells in Susac syndrome. Reverse transcription of about 0.5 to 1 ug RNA was carried out with random hexamers. In TCRdb, the immunoSEQ multiplex PCR reads were re-called with MiXCR into one record per CDR3 protein. The table lists about 300,000 distinct CDR3 sequences, about 91% of them singletons. What was sequenced was CD4+ T cells from PBMCs. These receptors were taken from a human donor with multiple sclerosis.

For this clonotype: One junction end does not reproduce the germline sequence, and a read error may be involved. The chain uses TRBV5-1 and TRBJ2-3; TRBD1 aligns across 12 bases. Germline V gene data show CDR1 as SGHRS and CDR2 as YFSETQ. The CDR3 consists of 15 residues. This CDR3 reads CASSLGQGATDTQYF. The DNA for the CDR3 is TGCGCCAGCAGTTTGGGACAGGGGGCCACAGATACGCAGTATTTT. Supplemented by reference TRBV5-1 and TRBJ2-3, the full variable domain reads KAGVTQTPRYLIKTRGQQVTLSCSPISGHRSVSWYQQTPGQGLQFLFEYFSETQRNKGNFPGRFSGRQFSNSRSEMNVSTLELGDSALYLCASSLGQGATDTQYFGPGTRLTVL.

V and J are TRBV7-9 and TRBJ2-5, with D hard to call. The CDR3 runs to 16 residues. Trimming left V 5 bases short and J 5 bases short, with 21 bases between. Germline CDR1 and CDR2: SEHNR and FQNEAQ (reference sequence). CDR3 in amino acids: CASSPPRALGVETQYF. The CDR3 DNA reads as TGTGCCAGCAGCCCCCCCCGGGCCCTGGGTGTGGAGACCCAGTACTTC. Together with reference TRBV7-9 and TRBJ2-5, the CDR3 gives the full variable domain: DTGVSQNPRHKITKRGQNVTFRCDPISEHNRLYWYRQTLGQGPEFLTYFQNEAQLEKSRLLSDRFSAERPKGSFSTLEIQRTEQGDSAMYLCASSPPRALGVETQYFGPGTRLLVL.

V usage is TRBV4-1 and J usage is TRBJ2-5; the D call may be TRBD1 or TRBD2 (6 bases each). In germline, CDR1 is MGHRA, CDR2 YSYEKL. The CDR3 runs to 14 residues. With 2 bases removed from V and 5 bases from J, the gap between germline ends came to 12 bases. The DNA for the CDR3 is TGCGCCAGCAGCCAATGGGGGCTAGCGGAGACCCAGTACTTC. Translating gives CASSQWGLAETQYF.

The chain carries TRBV7-9 and TRBJ2-3; D not certain. The germline V gene encodes CDR1 SEHNR and CDR2 FQNEAQ (reference sequence). The CDR3 extends over 14 amino acids. Deletions cut 1 base from V and 0 bases from J, with 5 bases between. The CDR3 is CASSLEGSTDTQYF. In DNA, the CDR3 is TGTGCCAGCAGCTTAGAGGGCAGCACAGATACGCAGTATTTT.

The genes are TRBV5-6 and TRBJ2-3, with D perhaps matching TRBD2 (5 bases). The CDR3 is made up of 13 amino acids. V was trimmed by 6 bases and J by 2 bases, leaving 10 bases between them. The germline V gene encodes CDR1 SGHDT and CDR2 YYEEEE. The CDR3 DNA sequence: TGTGCCAGCACCCGGAGGCCCACAGATACGCAGTATTTT. Its protein product is CASTRRPTDTQYF.

CDR3: CASSLATGSGEQYF. In DNA form, the CDR3 reads TGTGCCAGCAGCTTAGCGACAGGTTCAGGAGAGCAGTACTTC. This chain connects TRBV7-2 to TRBJ2-7; possible D gene TRBD1, 6 bases. This CDR3 comprises 14 residues. Germline V CDR1 and CDR2: SGHTA, FQGNSA. Trimming took off 0 bases at V and 7 bases at J, with 13 bases between the two ends.

The count of this clonotype is one. The chain uses TRBV3-1 and TRBJ1-1; D is unresolved. V was clipped by 1 base and J by 0 bases, with 6 bases between them. The length of the CDR3 is 14 residues. From germline, CDR1 is LGHDT and CDR2 YNNKEL (reference sequence). CDR3 sequence: CASSQVGMNTEAFF. The CDR3 bases are TGTGCCAGCAGCCAAGTAGGTATGAACACTGAAGCTTTCTTT.

The J gene is TRBJ1-4, the V gene TRBV11-2; D is undetermined. The CDR3 loop spans 14 amino acids. V gave up 5 bases and J gave up 10 bases, with 17 bases separating them. Per the germline V gene, CDR1 is SGHAT and CDR2 is FQNNGV. The CDR3 coding sequence is TGTGCCAGCAGCATGACTGCGACGGGTGGAAAACTGTTTTTT. Encoded protein: CASSMTATGGKLFF.

The rearrangement joins TRBV3-1 to TRBJ2-5; D might be TRBD1 or TRBD2, each matching 5 bases. V lost 4 bases, J lost 5 bases, and 14 bases lay in between. The CDR3 has 14 residues. Per the germline V gene, CDR1 is LGHDT and CDR2 is YNNKEL (reference sequence). The CDR3 region has the DNA TGTGCCAGCAGCCCCCCTGGGGGTATCGAGACCCAGTACTTC. It is translated as CASSPPGGIETQYF.

This chain links TRBV12-3 or TRBV12-4 with TRBJ2-3, with 9 bases matching TRBD2. The CDR3 runs 14 residues. V lost 7 bases and J lost 3; bases outside the gene matches: 5. CDR3 region: CASTPGLATDTQYF. The CDR3 DNA reads TGTGCCAGCACCCCGGGACTAGCTACAGATACGCAGTATTTT.

The rearrangement links TRBV7-2 to TRBJ2-3; 8 bases map to TRBD2. CDR3 length equals 14 residues. Germline loops: CDR1 SGHTA, CDR2 FQGNSA. V was clipped by 7 bases and J by 4 bases; unmatched bases: 7. The CDR3 sequence is CASTAGTRADTQYF. Here the CDR3 DNA reads TGTGCCAGCACCGCCGGGACTAGAGCAGATACGCAGTATTTT. Filled out from reference TRBV7-2 and TRBJ2-3, the complete variable domain reads GAGVSQSPSNKVTEKGKDVELRCDPISGHTALYWYRQSLGQGLEFLIYFQGNSAPDKSGLPSDRFSAERTGGSVSTLTIQRTQQEDSAVYLCASTAGTRADTQYFGPGTRLTVL.

The chain links TRBV6-5 to TRBJ1-2, with a weak D call TRBD1 (5 bases). Germline loops: CDR1 MNHEY, CDR2 SVGAGI. Deletions cut 8 bases from V and 4 bases from J, with 17 bases between. The CDR3 sequence is 14 residues long. The CDR3 loop is CASRAGGRAYGYTF. CDR3 sequence (DNA): TGTGCCAGCCGAGCCGGAGGCAGGGCCTATGGCTACACCTTC.

J is TRBJ2-5 and V is TRBV18; unclear D gene. CDR3 length equals 13 residues. Trimming cost V 6 bases and J 0 bases, with 8 bases left between them. Germline CDR1 KGHSH, CDR2 LQKENI. CDR3 sequence: CASSPADQETQYF. The DNA of the CDR3 is TGTGCCAGCTCCCCTGCGGACCAAGAGACCCAGTACTTC. Together with reference TRBV18 and TRBJ2-5, the CDR3 gives the full variable domain: NAGVMQNPRHLVRRRGQEARLRCSPMKGHSHVYWYRQLPEEGLKFMVYLQKENIIDESGMPKERFSAEFPKEGPSILRIQQVVRGDSAAYFCASSPADQETQYFGPGTRLLVL.

J is TRBJ2-2 and V is TRBV29-1, with D tentatively TRBD1 (6 bases). The CDR3 covers 14 residues. V lost 6 bases and J 0 bases, leaving 11 bases between the germline ends. CDR1 and CDR2 (germline): SQVTM, ANQGSEA. In nucleotides, the CDR3 is TGCAGCGTGCTGGACAGAACGAACACCGGGGAGCTGTTTTTT. Protein product: CSVLDRTNTGELFF.

V gene TRBV6-2 or TRBV6-3 combines with J gene TRBJ2-5; the D gene is possibly TRBD1 (5 bases). The CDR3 extends over 14 amino acids. Germline V gene sequence: CDR1 MNHEY, CDR2 SVGEGT. Between the trimmed V and J ends, which lost 6 bases and 4 bases, there was a span of 15 bases. DNA for the CDR3: TGTGCCAGCAGAAGCCAGGGTGGTGGAGAGACCCAGTACTTC. Protein sequence: CASRSQGGGETQYF.

The J gene is TRBJ2-1, the V gene TRBV25-1; 10 nucleotides line up with TRBD1. V lost 10 bases, J lost 9 bases, and 9 bases stayed unmatched. Germline V gene data show CDR1 as MGHDK and CDR2 as SYGVNS. This CDR3 contains 13 residues. The CDR3 is CATRPGQGSEQFF. As DNA, the CDR3 is TGTGCCACCCGACCGGGACAGGGGAGTGAGCAGTTCTTC.

This chain joins TRBV6-5 and TRBJ2-7, with D possibly TRBD2 on 6 matching bases. The CDR3 length is 15 residues. V was pared by 2 bases and J by 3 bases, with 14 bases between. CDR1 is MNHEY, CDR2 SVGAGI, per germline. The CDR3 DNA is TGTGCCAGCAGTTACGGTCCGGGAGTAAGCTACGAGCAGTACTTC. It specifies CASSYGPGVSYEQYF.

This clonotype was seen a single time. The V and J genes are TRBV19 and TRBJ2-3; perhaps TRBD2 as D (5 bases). This CDR3 is 13 amino acids long. CDR1 is LNHDA, CDR2 SQIVND, per germline (reference sequence). The V and J ends lost 7 bases and 5 bases respectively, with 13 bases between them. CDR3 region: CASKPREEDTQYF. The CDR3 DNA sequence: TGTGCCAGTAAGCCGAGGGAAGAAGATACGCAGTATTTT.